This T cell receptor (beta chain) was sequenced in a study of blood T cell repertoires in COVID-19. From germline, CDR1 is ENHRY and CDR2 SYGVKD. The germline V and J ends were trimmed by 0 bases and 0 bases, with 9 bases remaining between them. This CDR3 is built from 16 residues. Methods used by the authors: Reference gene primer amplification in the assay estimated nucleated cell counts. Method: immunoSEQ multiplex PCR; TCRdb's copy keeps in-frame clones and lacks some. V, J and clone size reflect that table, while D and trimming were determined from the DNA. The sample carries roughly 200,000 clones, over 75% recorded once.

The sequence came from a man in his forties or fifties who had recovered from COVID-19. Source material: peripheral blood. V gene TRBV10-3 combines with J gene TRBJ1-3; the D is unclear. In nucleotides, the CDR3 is TGTGCCATCAGTGAGTCATGGAGGATCTCTGGAAACACCATATATTTT. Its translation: CAISESWRISGNTIYF.